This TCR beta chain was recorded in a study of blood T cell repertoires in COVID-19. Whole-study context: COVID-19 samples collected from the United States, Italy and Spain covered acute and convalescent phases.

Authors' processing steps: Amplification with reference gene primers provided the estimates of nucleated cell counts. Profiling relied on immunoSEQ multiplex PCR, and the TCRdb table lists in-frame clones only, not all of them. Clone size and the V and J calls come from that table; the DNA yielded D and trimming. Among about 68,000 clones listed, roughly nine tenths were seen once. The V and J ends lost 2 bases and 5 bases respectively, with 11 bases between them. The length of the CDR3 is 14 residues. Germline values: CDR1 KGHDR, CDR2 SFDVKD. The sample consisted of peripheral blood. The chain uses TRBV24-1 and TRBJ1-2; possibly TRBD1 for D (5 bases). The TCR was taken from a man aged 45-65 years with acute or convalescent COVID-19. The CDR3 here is CATSDSRDLYGYTF. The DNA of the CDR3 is TGTGCCACCAGTGATTCCCGGGACTTGTATGGCTACACCTTC.